This entry lists 20 T cell receptor beta chains sequenced from one sample in a study of cytomegalovirus exposure and HLA in healthy donors. The PCR made use of 60 Vbeta and 13 Jbeta primers. Sequencing used immunoSEQ multiplex PCR; TCRdb keeps in-frame clones, though not all of them. The sample carries 150,000 to 200,000 clones, roughly four fifths recorded once. The sequencing input was PBMCs. These TCRs come from a woman in her twenties or thirties in good health and CMV-seropositive.

V gene TRBV5-1 combines with J gene TRBJ2-3; D gene unclear. Between the trimmed V and J ends, which lost 0 bases and 0 bases, there was a span of 8 bases. The germline gives CDR1 SGHRS, CDR2 YFSETQ. The CDR3 is made up of 15 amino acids. CDR3 DNA sequence: TGCGCCAGCAGCTTGGACAGTGCTAGCACAGATACGCAGTATTTT. Amino acid sequence: CASSLDSASTDTQYF.

CDR3 nucleotides: TGCGCCAGCAGCTTAGGACTAGCGGTCAACCAAGAGACCCAGTACTTC. This gives the protein CASSLGLAVNQETQYF. The chain couples TRBV5-1 to TRBJ2-5, with 10 bases aligning to TRBD2. Trimming took 2 bases from V and 0 from J; bases not matched to a gene: 4. Germline CDR1 reads SGHRS; CDR2 reads YFSETQ. The CDR3 covers 16 residues.

The chain combines TRBV6-5 with TRBJ2-6, with D perhaps TRBD1 (6 bases). Germline V gene sequence: CDR1 MNHEY, CDR2 SVGAGI. CDR3 length equals 15 residues. V lost 7 bases to trimming and J lost 5 bases, with 15 bases between them. The CDR3 DNA follows: TGTGCCAGCACCCAGGGGACGAACTGGGCCAACGTCCTGACTTTC. This gives the protein CASTQGTNWANVLTF.

This clone came up a few times. The chain combines TRBV7-7 with TRBJ2-2, with TRBD2 matching 12 bases. The CDR3 is 15 residues long. Trimming removed 2 bases from V and 6 bases from J; junction bases left unmatched: 1. Germline values: CDR1 SSHAT, CDR2 FNYEAQ (reference sequence). This CDR3 reads CASSLLAGGPGELFF. The CDR3, as DNA: TGTGCCAGCAGCTTACTAGCGGGAGGGCCCGGGGAGCTGTTTTTT.

J is TRBJ1-2 and V is TRBV30; tentative D call: TRBD1 (5 bases). Germline-derived CDR1 and CDR2 are GTSNPN and SVGIG (reference sequence). The CDR3 is 13 residues long. V was cut by 1 base and J by 8 bases, with 14 bases left in between. Written as DNA, the CDR3 is TGTGCCTGGAGTGAGCCAGGGCTTTACGGCTACACCTTC. The encoded protein is CAWSEPGLYGYTF.

This clone was counted once. The J gene is TRBJ2-5, the V gene TRBV7-2; TRBD1 aligns across 7 bases. V trimming: 3 bases; J trimming: 4 bases; junction bases outside the gene matches: 2. The germline V gene has CDR1 SGHTA and CDR2 FQGNSA. This CDR3 is built from 13 residues. Here the CDR3 DNA reads TGTGCCAGCAGCTTCAACAGGGGAGAGACCCAGTACTTC. Protein product: CASSFNRGETQYF.

The rearrangement joins TRBV20-1 to TRBJ2-1; unclear D gene. CDR3 length: 11 amino acids. Per the germline V gene, CDR1 is DFQATT and CDR2 is SNEGSKA (reference sequence). V lost 2 bases and J 7 bases, leaving 6 bases between the germline ends. The chain's CDR3 is CSARNGNEQFF. DNA of the CDR3: TGCAGTGCTAGAAACGGTAATGAGCAGTTCTTC.

The rearrangement joins TRBV5-1 to TRBJ1-1; 7 nucleotides agree with TRBD1. V lost 1 base to trimming and J lost 3 bases; unmatched junction nucleotides: 9. Per the germline V gene, CDR1 is SGHRS and CDR2 is YFSETQ. The CDR3 loop spans 16 amino acids. Here the CDR3 reads CASSLFGGGTDTEAFF. In nucleotides, the CDR3 is TGCGCCAGCAGCTTGTTTGGAGGGGGCACGGACACTGAAGCTTTCTTT. The full variable domain, with the rest looked up from reference TRBV5-1 and TRBJ1-1, is KAGVTQTPRYLIKTRGQQVTLSCSPISGHRSVSWYQQTPGQGLQFLFEYFSETQRNKGNFPGRFSGRQFSNSRSEMNVSTLELGDSALYLCASSLFGGGTDTEAFFGQGTRLTVV.

The genes are TRBV29-1 and TRBJ2-2; TRBD2 might be the D (5 bases). The germline V gene encodes CDR1 SQVTM and CDR2 ANQGSEA. The ends were cut back, 4 bases at V and 0 bases at J, with 12 bases in the middle. The CDR3 has 15 residues. The CDR3 region is CSVVKGVSNTGELFF. For the CDR3, the DNA is TGCAGCGTTGTAAAGGGAGTCTCGAACACCGGGGAGCTGTTTTTT.

The gene calls are TRBV28 and TRBJ1-2, with D uncertain. The CDR3 runs 13 residues. Germline-derived CDR1 and CDR2 are MDHEN and SYDVKM. Trimming left V 10 bases short and J 2 bases short, with 14 bases between. The CDR3 DNA follows: TGTGCCATCCGGGAACCGATAAACTATGGCTACACCTTC. Translating it yields CAIREPINYGYTF.

This chain joins TRBV5-1 and TRBJ2-5, with TRBD1 matching 9 bases. CDR1 and CDR2 (germline): SGHRS, YFSETQ. V was clipped by 2 bases and J by 11 bases; unmatched bases: 13. The CDR3 is 15 amino acids. Written as DNA, the CDR3 is TGCGCCAGCAGCTTCCCCTCGGGACAGGGTAGGGAGCAGTACTTC. The encoded protein is CASSFPSGQGREQYF.

V is TRBV5-1 and J is TRBJ2-3, with a possible D match to TRBD1 (6 bases). The germline V gene encodes CDR1 SGHRS and CDR2 YFSETQ. This CDR3 contains 16 residues. V lost 2 bases to trimming and J lost 1 base, with 14 bases between them. The CDR3 protein is CASSFLFRQGTDTQYF. CDR3 nucleotide sequence: TGCGCCAGCAGCTTCCTCTTTAGACAGGGCACAGATACGCAGTATTTT.

V and J are TRBV19 and TRBJ1-1, with D perhaps TRBD1 (5 bases). The germline V gene has CDR1 LNHDA and CDR2 SQIVND (reference sequence). Trimming removed 5 bases from V and 7 bases from J, with 14 bases in between. The CDR3 totals 13 residues. For the CDR3, the DNA is TGTGCCAGTAGTCCTCGAGAGGGACTTGAAGCTTTCTTT. Its translation is CASSPREGLEAFF.

A remark on this clone: In the same sample, other DNA sequences code for this CDR3. The chain couples TRBV7-2 to TRBJ1-5, with 9 bases aligning to TRBD1. With V trimmed by 4 bases and J by 2 bases, 0 bases remained unmatched. The CDR3 is 14 residues long. Germline CDR1 and CDR2: SGHTA and FQGNSA. CDR3 region: CASSWTGGNQPQHF. The CDR3 DNA sequence: TGTGCCAGCAGCTGGACAGGGGGCAATCAGCCCCAGCATTTT.

V is TRBV29-1 and J is TRBJ1-2, with 8 bases that match TRBD1. Germline V gives CDR1 SQVTM, CDR2 ANQGSEA. J was trimmed by 8 bases and V by 3 bases; bases with no gene match: 8. The CDR3 loop spans 13 amino acids. The CDR3 region has the DNA TGCAGCGTTGACGCCCCAGGGGGCGGCGGCTACACCTTC. The encoded protein is CSVDAPGGGGYTF.

J is TRBJ2-2 and V is TRBV27; a weak D match, TRBD2 (6 bases). V lost 2 bases and J 5 bases, leaving 12 bases between the germline ends. From germline, CDR1 is MNHEY and CDR2 SMNVEV (reference sequence). CDR3 length: 15 residues. For the CDR3, the DNA is TGTGCCAGCAGTTTAGGGGCGGGATGGACCGGGGAGCTGTTTTTT. This translates into CASSLGAGWTGELFF.

This chain uses TRBV5-4 with TRBJ2-4, with D tentatively TRBD1 (5 bases). V was shortened by 3 bases and J by 5 bases, with 15 bases between the two germline ends. Germline V lookup: CDR1 SGHNT, CDR2 YYREEE (reference sequence). CDR3 length: 15 amino acids. The CDR3 region is CASSSPNAGQNIQYF. CDR3 bases: TGTGCCAGCAGCTCCCCTAATGCAGGGCAAAACATTCAGTACTTC.

This chain links TRBV30 with TRBJ1-5, with a possible D match to TRBD1 (5 bases). Germline loops: CDR1 GTSNPN, CDR2 SVGIG (reference sequence). Trimming took 8 bases from V and 6 from J, leaving 23 bases between them. CDR3 length: 15 residues. This chain's CDR3 is CAHSARGNWGQPQHF. DNA for the CDR3: TGTGCCCACTCTGCCCGGGGGAACTGGGGTCAGCCCCAGCATTTT.

J is TRBJ1-2 and V is TRBV5-4, with a tentative D call TRBD1 (5 bases). The CDR3 is 15 residues long. The V end lost 2 bases, the J end lost 2 bases, and 13 bases lay between the germline ends. CDR1 and CDR2 from the germline V gene are SGHNT and YYREEE (reference sequence). CDR3 amino acids: CASSLVGRGNYGYTF. CDR3 coding DNA: TGTGCCAGCAGCTTAGTGGGAAGGGGCAACTATGGCTACACCTTC.

This clone was seen a few times. The rearrangement joins TRBV11-2 to TRBJ1-2; a possible D gene is TRBD1 (5 bases). CDR1 and CDR2 from the germline V gene are SGHAT and FQNNGV. Trimming left V 0 bases short and J 7 bases short, with 15 bases between. The CDR3 consists of 15 residues. Here the CDR3 DNA reads TGTGCCAGCAGCTTAGACAGGGTTCCGCTTGCTGGCTACACCTTC. Its translation: CASSLDRVPLAGYTF.